The clone carrying this T cell receptor (beta chain) appeared a few times. No antigen is known for it. The sample belongs to a study of beta chain features in type 1 diabetes. Study-level findings and limits: When VDJ junctions were examined, type 1 diabetes patients showed fewer insertions and more deletions. All four CD4+ subsets of Type 1 diabetes patients contained TCRB CDR3s that were moderately but significantly shorter. Patients and controls would share equally any PCR tilt toward shorter templates.

The CDR3 totals 11 residues. CDR1 is DFQATT, CDR2 SNEGSKA, per germline (reference sequence). Trimming shortened V by 6 bases and J by 9 bases, and 12 bases separated the two germline ends. Sequencing targeted expressed TCRB transcripts, as all isolated RNA had been reverse transcribed. The assay was immunoSEQ multiplex PCR, and TCRdb's table has in-frame clones only and misses some. The table records about 450,000 clones, about 10% of them present only once. Using CD45RO/CCR7/CD25/CD127/CD95/CD27, CD4+ naive, central memory, regulatory and stem cell-like memory cells were sorted. The chain is built from TRBV20-1 and TRBJ2-1; D ambiguous. The source is a woman between 18 and 29 years old in good health. The sample was naive CD4+ T cells from blood. CDR3 DNA sequence: TGCAGTGCCGTCCGCAGCACTGAGCAGTTCTTC. Protein: CSAVRSTEQFF.